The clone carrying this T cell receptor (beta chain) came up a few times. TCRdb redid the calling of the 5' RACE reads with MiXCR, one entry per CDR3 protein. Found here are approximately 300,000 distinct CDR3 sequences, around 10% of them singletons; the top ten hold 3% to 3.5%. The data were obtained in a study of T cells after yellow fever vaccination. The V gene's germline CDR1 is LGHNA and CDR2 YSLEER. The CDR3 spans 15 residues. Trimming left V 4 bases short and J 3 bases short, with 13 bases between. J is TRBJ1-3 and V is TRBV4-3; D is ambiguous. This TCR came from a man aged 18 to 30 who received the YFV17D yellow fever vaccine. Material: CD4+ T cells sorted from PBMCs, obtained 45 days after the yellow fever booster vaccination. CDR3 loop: CASSPRGVIGNTIYF. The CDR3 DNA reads TGCGCCAGCAGCCCCCGCGGGGTAATTGGAAACACCATATATTTT.